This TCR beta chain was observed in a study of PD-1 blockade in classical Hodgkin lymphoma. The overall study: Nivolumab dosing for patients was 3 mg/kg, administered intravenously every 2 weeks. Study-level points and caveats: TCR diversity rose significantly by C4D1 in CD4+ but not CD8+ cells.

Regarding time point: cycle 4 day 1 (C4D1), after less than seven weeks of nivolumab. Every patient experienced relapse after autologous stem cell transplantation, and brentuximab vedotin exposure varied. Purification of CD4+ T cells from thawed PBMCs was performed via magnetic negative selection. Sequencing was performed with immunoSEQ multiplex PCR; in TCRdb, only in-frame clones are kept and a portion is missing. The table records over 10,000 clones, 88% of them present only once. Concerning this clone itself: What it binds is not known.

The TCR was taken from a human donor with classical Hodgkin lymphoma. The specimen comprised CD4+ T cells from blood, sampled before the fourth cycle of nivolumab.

Written as DNA, the CDR3 is TGCGCCAGCAGGCCCGGGACCAACCCTACCAATGAGCAGTTCTTC. Translating it yields CASRPGTNPTNEQFF. This chain uses TRBV5-1 with TRBJ2-1, with D perhaps given as TRBD1 or TRBD2 (5 bases each). The CDR3 length is 15 residues. Between the trimmed V and J ends, which lost 5 bases and 6 bases, there was a span of 18 bases. Germline lookup yields CDR1 SGHRS and CDR2 YFSETQ.